This TCR beta chain was sequenced for a study of T cells expressing NK-cell markers. Whole-study findings and limits: The share of CD8+ T cells held by dominant NKG2C+ clonotypes was about 1.0-8% in roughly 6 donors.

CDR1 is SGHRS and CDR2 is YFSETQ in the germline V gene. This CDR3 is 15 amino acids long. TCRdb reworked the 5' RACE reads into one entry per CDR3 protein, no DNA. In total, the table holds over 350,000 distinct CDR3 sequences. Notes on this clonotype: Its antigen is unknown.

Material: blood T cells: a sorted CD56 or NKG2C T cell subset, CD4+ or CD8+ T cells, or bulk PBMC T cells (not recorded which). The genes are TRBV5-1 and TRBJ2-1; the D gene TCRdb calls, TRBD1, cannot be checked with no DNA. The TCR originated in a woman between 50 and 59 years old in good health. Here the CDR3 reads CASSLSQGTYNEQFF.